This T cell receptor (beta chain) emerged from a study of blood T cell repertoires in COVID-19. Whole-study context: Samples representing acute and convalescent COVID-19 were sourced from the United States, Italy and Spain. The cDNA or gDNA used as material had been derived from T cells, B-cell-depleted T cells, or PBMCs.

This CDR3 spans 16 amino acids. Germline-derived CDR1 and CDR2 are MDHEN and SYDVKM. The V end was cut by 1 base, the J end by 0 bases, with 10 bases between. Per the authors' pipeline: Counts of nucleated cells, estimated from reference gene primer amplification, were obtained. Only in-frame clones appear in the TCRdb table, and some are missing; sequencing was by immunoSEQ multiplex PCR. From that table come the V and J calls and clone size; the DNA was used to work out D and trimming. Counted here are about 190,000 clones, roughly 80% occurring once; the ten biggest clones make up roughly 12%. V usage is TRBV28 and J usage is TRBJ1-5; D uncertain. The source is a woman between 45 and 65 years old with acute or convalescent COVID-19. The sequencing sample was made of peripheral blood. The chain's CDR3 is CASSLSAYYSNQPQHF. CDR3 nucleotide sequence: TGTGCCAGCAGTTTATCCGCCTACTATAGCAATCAGCCCCAGCATTTT.